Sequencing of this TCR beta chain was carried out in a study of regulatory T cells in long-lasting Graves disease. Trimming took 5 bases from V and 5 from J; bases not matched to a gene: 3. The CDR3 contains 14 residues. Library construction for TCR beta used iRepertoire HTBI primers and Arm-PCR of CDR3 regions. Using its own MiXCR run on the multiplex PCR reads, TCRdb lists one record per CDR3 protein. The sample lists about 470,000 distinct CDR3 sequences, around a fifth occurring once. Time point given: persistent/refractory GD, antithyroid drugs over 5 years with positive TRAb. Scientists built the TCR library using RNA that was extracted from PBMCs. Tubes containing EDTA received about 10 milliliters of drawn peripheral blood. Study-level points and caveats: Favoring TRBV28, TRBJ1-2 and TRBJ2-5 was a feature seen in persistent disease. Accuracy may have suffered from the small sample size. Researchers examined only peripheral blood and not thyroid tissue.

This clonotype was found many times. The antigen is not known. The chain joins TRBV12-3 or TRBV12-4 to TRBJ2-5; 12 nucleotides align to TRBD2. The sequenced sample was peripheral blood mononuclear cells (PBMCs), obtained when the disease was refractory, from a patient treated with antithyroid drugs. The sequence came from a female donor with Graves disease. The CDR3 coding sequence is TGTGCCAGCAGTAATCTAGCGGGAGGGGAGACCCAGTACTTC. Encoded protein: CASSNLAGGETQYF.